These 23 T cell receptor beta chains came from one sample sequenced in a study of early T cells in non-severe SARS-CoV-2 infection (dated by TCRdb to the early 2020s). The method behind the library was 5' RACE. Sequencing took place on a NextSeq 500. TCRdb reworked the public reads: Q25 trimming with fastp, MiXCR clone assembly, productive beta chains retained. For every CDR3 protein sequence, its rows merge into one entry that carries the most common genes and DNA. The sample table shows 20,000 to 30,000 distinct CDR3 sequences, and more than 3.5% are seen once. 15% to 18% of the sample lies in the top ten. Source material: whole blood. The receptors shown here come from an adult who was a healthcare worker with PCR-confirmed SARS-CoV-2 infection or an uninfected control (not recorded which).

The rearrangement uses TRBV6-2 or TRBV6-3 and TRBJ2-1, with D possibly being TRBD1 (5 bases). The CDR3 length is 12 residues. V lost 7 bases, J lost 9 bases, and 13 bases lay in between. CDR1 is MNHEY and CDR2 is SVGEGT in the germline V gene. CDR3 nucleotide sequence: TGTGCCAGCAATTTAGGGGCTGGTGAGCAGTTCTTC. Amino acid sequence: CASNLGAGEQFF.

In this sample, this clonotype turned up many times. The V call is TRBV10-2, the J call TRBJ2-1, with 8 bases identical to TRBD2. The CDR3 covers 16 residues. J was trimmed by 2 bases and V by 1 base; bases with no gene match: 4. Germline assignment: CDR1 WSHSY and CDR2 SAAADI. The CDR3 sequence: CASSEWEREPYNEQFF. CDR3 nucleotide sequence: TGCGCCAGCAGTGAGTGGGAGCGGGAGCCCTACAATGAGCAGTTCTTC.

The chain carries TRBV18 and TRBJ2-7; the D is unclear. V gave up 8 bases and J gave up 3 bases, with 8 bases separating them. CDR3 size: 11 residues. CDR1 is KGHSH, CDR2 LQKENI, per germline. As DNA, the CDR3 is TGTGCCAGCCGGCGCGACTACGAGCAGTACTTC. This sequence encodes CASRRDYEQYF.

There are many counts of this clonotype. This chain connects TRBV3-1 to TRBJ1-1, with 12 bases aligning to TRBD1. The trim removed 8 bases at V and 2 bases at J, leaving 6 bases unmatched. Germline lookup yields CDR1 LGHDT and CDR2 YNNKEL (reference sequence). The CDR3 spans 15 residues. The CDR3: CASRDRGRVNTEAFF. In DNA form, the CDR3 reads TGTGCCAGCCGGGACAGGGGGCGAGTAAACACTGAAGCTTTCTTT. The entire variable domain, with the rest obtained from reference TRBV3-1 and TRBJ1-1, is as follows: DTAVSQTPKYLVTQMGNDKSIKCEQNLGHDTMYWYKQDSKKFLKIMFSYNNKELIINETVPNRFSPKSPDKAHLNLHINSLELGDSAVYFCASRDRGRVNTEAFFGQGTRLTVV.

This clonotype was counted ten times or more. The J gene is TRBJ2-7, the V gene TRBV20-1; D is perhaps TRBD1 or TRBD2 (5 bases each). V gave up 0 bases and J gave up 2 bases, with 14 bases separating them. The germline gives CDR1 DFQATT, CDR2 SNEGSKA (reference sequence). There are 15 residues in the CDR3. This CDR3 reads CSARDLGTATYEQYF. The CDR3 nucleotides are TGCAGTGCTAGAGATCTCGGGACGGCTACCTACGAGCAGTACTTC.

In its sample, this clonotype was seen many times. The chain is built from TRBV7-2 and TRBJ2-1; no firm D call. CDR1 and CDR2 (germline): SGHTA, FQGNSA. This CDR3 comprises 14 residues. V was pared by 6 bases and J by 0 bases, with 9 bases between. CDR3 in amino acids: CASSDFSSYNEQFF. CDR3 in DNA: TGTGCCAGCAGTGACTTTAGCTCCTACAATGAGCAGTTCTTC.

This clonotype occurred many times. This chain connects TRBV7-9 to TRBJ1-1; D gene unclear. Trimming took 5 bases from V and 5 from J, leaving 6 bases between them. The CDR3 runs to 11 residues. Germline V gene data show CDR1 as SEHNR and CDR2 as FQNEAQ (reference sequence). The CDR3 sequence: CASSPRTEAFF. The CDR3 nucleotides read TGTGCCAGCAGCCCACGGACTGAAGCTTTCTTT.

As regards this clonotype: This sequence may be a read error, since a much larger clone differs from it by one base. The rearrangement uses TRBV10-3 and TRBJ2-1; 7 bases align to TRBD2. Germline lookup yields CDR1 ENHRY and CDR2 SYGVKD. This CDR3 is built from 14 residues. CDR3 bases: TGTGCCATCAATGAGTGGCGGGAGAACGATGAGCAGTTCTTC. Translation gives CAINEWRENDEQFF.

This clonotype was found many times. This sequence joins TRBV4-2 and TRBJ2-3; D might be TRBD2 (6 bases). V dropped 4 bases and J dropped 5 bases, with 19 bases sitting between them. CDR1 and CDR2 from the germline V gene are LGHNA and YNFKEQ. This CDR3 is built from 16 residues. This chain's CDR3 is CASSPLNWGGRDTQYF. The CDR3, as DNA: TGTGCCAGCAGCCCCCTCAATTGGGGAGGACGAGATACGCAGTATTTT.

In this sample, this clonotype turned up many times. The gene calls are TRBV18 and TRBJ2-7; possible D gene TRBD2, 5 bases. Germline V gene data show CDR1 as KGHSH and CDR2 as LQKENI. The CDR3 has 14 residues. V lost 6 bases, J lost 5 bases, and 17 bases lay in between. CDR3 protein: CASSMDGKGNEQYF. Written as DNA, the CDR3 is TGTGCCAGCTCCATGGACGGGAAGGGCAACGAGCAGTACTTC.

A few counts support this clonotype. The rearrangement links TRBV20-1 to TRBJ1-3; the D is unclear. Between the trimmed V and J ends, which lost 0 bases and 2 bases, there was a span of 11 bases. The germline CDR1 and CDR2 sequences are DFQATT and SNEGSKA (reference sequence). The CDR3 runs 15 residues. This chain's CDR3 is CSAREDEGAGNTIYF. CDR3 DNA sequence: TGCAGTGCTAGAGAGGATGAGGGAGCTGGAAACACCATATATTTT.

This clonotype was seen at least ten times. The chain joins TRBV5-1 to TRBJ2-2; a possible D gene is TRBD1 (6 bases). CDR3 size: 15 residues. The germline CDR1 and CDR2 sequences are SGHRS and YFSETQ. The V gene lost 4 bases and the J gene lost 2 bases, with 12 bases spanning the gap. CDR3 DNA sequence: TGCGCCAGCAGCCTATCGACAGGAAACACCGGGGAGCTGTTTTTT. Its protein is CASSLSTGNTGELFF.

This clonotype was seen a few times. Here the CDR3 DNA reads TGCAGTGCTAGAGATTCGGCTCACTTTCTCACAGATACGCAGTATTTT. Translating it yields CSARDSAHFLTDTQYF. J is TRBJ2-3 and V is TRBV20-1; D gene unclear. Trimming took off 0 bases at V and 2 bases at J, with 15 bases between the two ends. The germline CDR1 and CDR2 sequences are DFQATT and SNEGSKA (reference sequence). The CDR3 contains 16 residues.

This clonotype has ten or more counts. The chain joins TRBV29-1 to TRBJ1-1, with TRBD1 as a possible D gene (6 bases). V lost 7 bases, J lost 9 bases, and 21 bases lay in between. This CDR3 has 13 amino acids. Per germline, CDR1 SQVTM and CDR2 ANQGSEA. Written as DNA, the CDR3 is TGCAGCGCTCAGACAGGCTTCGGGCAAAAAGCTTTCTTT. Translated: CSAQTGFGQKAFF.

This clonotype has ten or more counts. The chain employs TRBV7-8 and TRBJ2-4, with 7 bases lining up with TRBD1. CDR3 size: 12 residues. V lost 0 bases and J lost 10; bases outside the gene matches: 0. Per germline, CDR1 SGHVS and CDR2 FQNEAQ. CDR3 bases: TGTGCCAGCAGCTTAGCGGACAGGATTCAGTACTTC. It translates to CASSLADRIQYF.

The rearrangement uses TRBV25-1 and TRBJ1-5; D not resolved. V shed 3 bases and J shed 5 bases, with 14 bases lying between them. Germline CDR1 and CDR2: MGHDK and SYGVNS. The CDR3 sequence is 15 residues long. CDR3 sequence reads: CASSDRLPWDQPQHF. CDR3 coding DNA: TGTGCCAGCAGTGACCGACTCCCCTGGGATCAGCCCCAGCATTTT.

This clonotype was recorded at least ten times. The chain is built from TRBV28 and TRBJ2-2, with D unclear. Between the trimmed V and J ends, which lost 7 bases and 8 bases, there was a span of 8 bases. Germline-derived CDR1 and CDR2 are MDHEN and SYDVKM. This CDR3 has 11 amino acids. The DNA for the CDR3 is TGTGCCAGCACCCTCGGAGGGGAGCTGTTTTTT. Protein product: CASTLGGELFF.

This clonotype showed up many times. The gene calls are TRBV7-9 and TRBJ1-5, with TRBD1 as a possible D gene (5 bases). The ends were cut back, 1 base at V and 6 bases at J, with 7 bases in the middle. The CDR3 sequence is 13 residues long. Per germline, CDR1 SEHNR and CDR2 FQNEAQ (reference sequence). For the CDR3, the DNA is TGTGCCAGCAGCTTAGGGGGGGGTCAGCCCCAGCATTTT. Translation gives CASSLGGGQPQHF. The full variable domain, in which reference TRBV7-9 and TRBJ1-5 provide the parts outside the CDR3, is DTGVSQNPRHKITKRGQNVTFRCDPISEHNRLYWYRQTLGQGPEFLTYFQNEAQLEKSRLLSDRFSAERPKGSFSTLEIQRTEQGDSAMYLCASSLGGGQPQHFGDGTRLSIL.

This clonotype was observed many times. The rearrangement uses TRBV5-6 and TRBJ1-5; D is unresolved. The CDR3 totals 12 residues. Trimming left V 1 base short and J 7 bases short, with 6 bases between. Germline-derived CDR1 and CDR2 are SGHDT and YYEEEE. CDR3 coding DNA: TGTGCCAGCAGCTTGTTCGGCCAGCCCCAGCATTTT. Amino acids: CASSLFGQPQHF.

This clonotype was observed many times. This rearrangement joins TRBV7-8 to TRBJ2-5; D tentatively fits TRBD1 or TRBD2 (5 bases each). Per the germline V gene, CDR1 is SGHVS and CDR2 is FQNEAQ. The CDR3 sequence is 15 residues long. V lost 1 base, J lost 5 bases, and 14 bases lay in between. CDR3 residues: CASSLGGSFQETQYF. The DNA of the CDR3 is TGTGCCAGCAGCTTAGGGGGGTCCTTCCAGGAGACCCAGTACTTC.

In this sample, this clonotype turned up many times. The chain joins TRBV6-4 to TRBJ1-2; 11 positions match TRBD1. J was trimmed by 5 bases and V by 6 bases; bases with no gene match: 8. Per germline, CDR1 MRHNA and CDR2 SNTAGT. CDR3 length equals 15 residues. The DNA for the CDR3 is TGTGCCAGCAGCCCCACGGGACAGGGGGAGTATGGCTACACCTTC. This translates into CASSPTGQGEYGYTF.

V is TRBV7-8 and J is TRBJ2-3; D unresolved. Germline assignment: CDR1 SGHVS and CDR2 FQNEAQ. Trimming removed 5 bases from V and 4 bases from J, with 22 bases in between. The CDR3 sequence is 17 residues long. The CDR3 spells CASSNPGPFVEADTQYF. The CDR3 DNA follows: TGTGCCAGCAGCAACCCTGGGCCCTTCGTAGAGGCAGATACGCAGTATTTT.

This clonotype was counted a few times. The chain links TRBV7-6 to TRBJ2-1, with 8 positions matching TRBD1. Germline V gene sequence: CDR1 SGHVS, CDR2 FNYEAQ. The CDR3 extends over 17 amino acids. V was pared by 0 bases and J by 4 bases, with 8 bases of the junction left unmatched. CDR3 sequence (DNA): TGTGCCAGCAGCTTAGCCCCTCGGACAGGGATATACAATGAGCAGTTCTTC. This codes for CASSLAPRTGIYNEQFF.